The entry below gives a single T cell receptor beta chain sequence along with its context. This clonotype was observed many times. Its antigen is not yet known. Within one base of it there is no much larger clone, and no base qualities were kept. The TCR beta CDR3 regions were amplified from RNA transcripts. For the first round of RT-PCR on the TCR CDR3, the HTBI primer set was used together with the Qiagen OneStep RT-PCR kit. A second multiplex PCR round built the libraries, followed by size selection and purification. Paired-end sequencing of the libraries was performed with 100 bp reads on an Illumina HiSeq2000. In the authors' own workflow: SOAPnuke was used to process the raw data, removing reads that contained adapters or uncalled bases, had a mean Phred below 15, or lacked an exact match to the constant primer or identifier. COPE v1.2.5 was used to merge high-quality paired reads, and clonotypes were defined as unique nucleotide sequences. MiTCR v1.1 was used to align clonotypes to the IMGT TRBV, TRBD and TRBJ reference segments. Analysis was restricted to V-J combinations with a frequency above 0.0001, which covered approximately 99% of repertoires. A TCS score was defined as the ratio of F50 (clonal expansion) to E x V (chaos), with BLOSUM62-based TCRdist applied between CDR3 peptides within each V-J. Welch's t-statistics and random forest reduced 500 to 550 V-J features to under 15, which were used in a naive Bayes classifier (R e1071). TCRdb took the public reads, trimmed them with fastp at Q25, ran MiXCR for clone calling and kept in-frame beta chains. Each entry is one CDR3 protein sequence, shown with its most common DNA and genes. TCRdb's processing, not the study's, gives the V and J calls here. The sample includes some 570,000 distinct CDR3 sequences, with roughly 17% observed a single time. The top ten clones comprise roughly 15% of the sample.

The trim is 6 bases for V and 10 bases for J, with a gap of 21 bases between the germline ends. The germline V gene encodes CDR1 MNHNS and CDR2 SASEGT. Inclusive of the bounding cysteine and phenylalanine, the CDR3 is 15 residues long. Of the read, only the CDR3 DNA is kept; its 45 bases are in frame from base 1. The data were taken from a study of T cells in Graves' hyperthyroidism and ophthalmopathy (dated by TCRdb to the late 2010s). Study-wide context: Peripheral blood was sampled at the time of initial diagnosis, prior to any treatment. Prospective prediction of ophthalmopathy was tested in an independent validation cohort of about 19 hyperthyroidism patients and 17 patients who later progressed to ophthalmopathy. For training and testing, the 100 or so patients in the discovery cohort were randomly divided in a 7:3 ratio. The study also compared thyroid tissue and blood T-cell repertoires from about 6 Graves' hyperthyroidism patients. Once sampling was done, hyperthyroidism patients were given methimazole at a starting dose of 30 mg daily, whereas ophthalmopathy patients were given high-dose intravenous methylprednisolone. TCR Vbeta CDR3 sequencing of 135 peripheral blood samples (roughly 41 ophthalmopathy, approximately 80 hyperthyroidism and roughly 17 progressor patients) is reported in the paper. To identify distinguishing TCR V-J signatures, a discovery cohort of about 100 patients was used, comprising some 45 with Graves' ophthalmopathy and approximately 57 with stable Graves' hyperthyroidism. Study-wide findings and limitations: No statistical method was used to fix the sample size in advance, and group allocation was not hidden from the investigators. A model built on a 13 V-J signature distinguished ophthalmopathy from stable hyperthyroidism, reaching over 85% sensitivity and around 81% specificity in cross-validation and 80%/75% in testing. In validation, the model predicted progression to ophthalmopathy with around 71% sensitivity and approximately 74% specificity, a median of about six months before onset. Most expanded thyroid clonotypes (frequency above 0.001) were also found in blood, which suggests that blood repertoires may mirror thyroid immune responses.

Ophthalmopathy patients had moderately to severely active disease, Clinical Activity Score of at least 3, NOSPECS grade of at least 4, and duration under 3 months. The study excluded patients with uncontrolled infections, other autoimmune diseases, pregnancy or lactation. Diagnoses were based on clinical symptoms, serum thyroxine and TRAb, thyroid ultrasound and orbital computed tomography. PBMCs were isolated from roughly 10 ml of fresh peripheral blood by Ficoll-Paque density gradient centrifugation. Total RNA was extracted with Trizol reagent, and quality was checked on an Agilent 2100 Bioanalyzer.

This TCR was sampled from a woman aged 18-29 years with Graves' ophthalmopathy. Input material: blood. The V and J segments used are TRBV6-1 and TRBJ1-4; matching of 6 bases hints at TRBD1 as the D gene. The CDR3 is CASSNRDSSAGKLFF. The nucleotide sequence is TGTGCCAGCAGCAACAGGGATAGCTCGGCGGGAAAACTGTTTTTT.